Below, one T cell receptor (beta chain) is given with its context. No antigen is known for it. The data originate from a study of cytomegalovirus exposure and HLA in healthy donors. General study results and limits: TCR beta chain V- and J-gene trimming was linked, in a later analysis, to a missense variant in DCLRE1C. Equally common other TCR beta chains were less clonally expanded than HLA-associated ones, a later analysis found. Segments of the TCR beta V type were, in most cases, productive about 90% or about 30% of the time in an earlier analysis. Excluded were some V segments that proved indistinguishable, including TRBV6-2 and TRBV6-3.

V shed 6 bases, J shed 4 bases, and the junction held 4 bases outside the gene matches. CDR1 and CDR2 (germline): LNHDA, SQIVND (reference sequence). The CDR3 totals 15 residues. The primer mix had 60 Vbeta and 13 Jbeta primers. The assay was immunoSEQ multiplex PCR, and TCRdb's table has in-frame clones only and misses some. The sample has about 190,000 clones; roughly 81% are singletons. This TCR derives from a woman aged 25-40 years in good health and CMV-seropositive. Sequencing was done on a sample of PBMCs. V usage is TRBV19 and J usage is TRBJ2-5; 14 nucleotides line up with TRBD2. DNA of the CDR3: TGTGCCAGTAGGGGACTAGCGGGAGATCGAGAGACCCAGTACTTC. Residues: CASRGLAGDRETQYF.